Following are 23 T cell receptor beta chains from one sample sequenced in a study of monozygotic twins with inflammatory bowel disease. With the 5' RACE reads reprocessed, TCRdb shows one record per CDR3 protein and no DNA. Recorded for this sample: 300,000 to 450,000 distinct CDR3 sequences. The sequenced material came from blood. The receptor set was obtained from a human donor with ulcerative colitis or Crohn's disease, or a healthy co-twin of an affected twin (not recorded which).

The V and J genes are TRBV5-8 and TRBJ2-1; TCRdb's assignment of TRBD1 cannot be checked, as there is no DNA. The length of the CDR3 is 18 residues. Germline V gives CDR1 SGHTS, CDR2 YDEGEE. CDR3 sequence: CASSLVLSGDSSYNEQFF.

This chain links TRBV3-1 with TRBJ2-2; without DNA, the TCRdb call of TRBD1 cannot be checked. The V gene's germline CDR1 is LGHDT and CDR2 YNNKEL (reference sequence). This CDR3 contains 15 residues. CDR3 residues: CASSQQGANTGELFF.

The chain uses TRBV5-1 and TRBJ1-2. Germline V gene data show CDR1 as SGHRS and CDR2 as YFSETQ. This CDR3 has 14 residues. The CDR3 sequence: CASSLESVNYGYTF.

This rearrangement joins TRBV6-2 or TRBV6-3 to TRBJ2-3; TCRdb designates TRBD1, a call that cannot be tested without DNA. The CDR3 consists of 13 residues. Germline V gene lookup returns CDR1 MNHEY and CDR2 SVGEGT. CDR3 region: CASKPGVTDTQYF.

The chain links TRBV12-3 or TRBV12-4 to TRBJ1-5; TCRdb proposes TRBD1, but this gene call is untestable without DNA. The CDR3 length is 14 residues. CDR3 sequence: CASRRGGWGSPQHF.

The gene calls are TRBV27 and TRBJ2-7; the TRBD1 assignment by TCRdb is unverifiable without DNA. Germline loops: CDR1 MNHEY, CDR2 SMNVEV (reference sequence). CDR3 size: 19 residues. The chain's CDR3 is CASSQWFGARDRRTYEQYF.

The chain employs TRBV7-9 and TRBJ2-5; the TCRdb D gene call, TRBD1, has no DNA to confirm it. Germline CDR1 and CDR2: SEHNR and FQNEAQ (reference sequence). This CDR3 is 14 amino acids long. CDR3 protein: CASSSGQLQETQYF.

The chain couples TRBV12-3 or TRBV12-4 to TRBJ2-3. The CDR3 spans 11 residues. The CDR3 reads CASSVRDTQYF.

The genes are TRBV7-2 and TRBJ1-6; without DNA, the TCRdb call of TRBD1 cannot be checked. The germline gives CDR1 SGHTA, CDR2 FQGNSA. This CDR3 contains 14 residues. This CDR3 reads CASNLGTGSSPLHF.

This chain's CDR3 is CASSLGTELYEQYF. The chain recombines TRBV11-2 with TRBJ2-7; the TCRdb call, TRBD1, lacks DNA for checking. Germline assignment: CDR1 SGHAT and CDR2 FQNNGV. The CDR3 has 14 residues.

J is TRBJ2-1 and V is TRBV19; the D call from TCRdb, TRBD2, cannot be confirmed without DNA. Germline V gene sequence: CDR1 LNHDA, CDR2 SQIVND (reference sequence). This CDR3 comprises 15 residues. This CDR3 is CASSSYSGGINEQFF.

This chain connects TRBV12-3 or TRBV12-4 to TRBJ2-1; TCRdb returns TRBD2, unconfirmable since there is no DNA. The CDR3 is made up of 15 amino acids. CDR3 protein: CASSRSGTSVNEQFF.

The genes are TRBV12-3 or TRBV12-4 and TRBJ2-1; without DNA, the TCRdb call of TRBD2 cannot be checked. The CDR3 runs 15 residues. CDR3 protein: CASSPPSGGANEQFF.

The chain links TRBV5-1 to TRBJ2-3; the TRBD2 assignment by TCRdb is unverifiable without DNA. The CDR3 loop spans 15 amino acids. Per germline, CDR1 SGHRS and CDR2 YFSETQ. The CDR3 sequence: CASSSGLAGVDTQYF.

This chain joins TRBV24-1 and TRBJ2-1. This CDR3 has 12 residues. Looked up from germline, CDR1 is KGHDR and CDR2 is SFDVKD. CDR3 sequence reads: CATSLTHNEQFF.

CDR3 region: CASYAGVSGANVLTF. The V call is TRBV5-1, the J call TRBJ2-6; TCRdb outputs TRBD1, but without DNA this stays unchecked. This CDR3 comprises 15 residues. Germline values: CDR1 SGHRS, CDR2 YFSETQ.

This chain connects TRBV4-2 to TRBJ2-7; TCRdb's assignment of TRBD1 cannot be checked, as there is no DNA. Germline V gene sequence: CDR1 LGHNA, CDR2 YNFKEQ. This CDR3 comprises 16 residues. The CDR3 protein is CASSQGPGQGTYEQYF.

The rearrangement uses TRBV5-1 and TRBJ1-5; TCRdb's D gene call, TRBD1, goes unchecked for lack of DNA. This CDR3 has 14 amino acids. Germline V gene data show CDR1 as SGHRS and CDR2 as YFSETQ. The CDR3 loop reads CASSLVPGVQPQHF.

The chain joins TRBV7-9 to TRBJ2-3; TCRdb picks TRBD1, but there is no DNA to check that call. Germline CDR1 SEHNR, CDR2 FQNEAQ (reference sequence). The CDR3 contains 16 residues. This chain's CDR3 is CASSRPWSRGSDTQYF.

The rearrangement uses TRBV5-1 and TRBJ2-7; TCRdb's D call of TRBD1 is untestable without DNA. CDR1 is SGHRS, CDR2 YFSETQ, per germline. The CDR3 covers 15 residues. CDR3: CASSHRDIYSYEQYF.

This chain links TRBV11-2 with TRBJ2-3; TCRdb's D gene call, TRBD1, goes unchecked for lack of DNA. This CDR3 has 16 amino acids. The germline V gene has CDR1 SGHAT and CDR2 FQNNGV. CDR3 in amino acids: CASSSRTGSDTDTQYF.

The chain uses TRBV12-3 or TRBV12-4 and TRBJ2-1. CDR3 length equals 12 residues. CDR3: CASSPTVNEQFF.

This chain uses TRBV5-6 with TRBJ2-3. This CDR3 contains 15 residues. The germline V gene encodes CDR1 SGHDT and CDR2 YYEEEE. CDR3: CASSWDHRLTDTQYF.